The rows below give T cell receptor beta chains drawn from one sample of a study of T cells in Graves' hyperthyroidism and ophthalmopathy. TCRdb reprocessed the multiplex PCR reads via MiXCR and lists one record per CDR3 protein. The sample carries approximately 600,000 distinct CDR3 sequences, around 21% recorded once. The sample taken for sequencing was blood. The origin of the receptors is a man aged 25-40 years with Graves' ophthalmopathy. CDR3s include the opening cysteine and the closing phenylalanine or tryptophan. The D gene is left open where the match is weak. Where a row states a size, it is once, few, many or the class of an expanded clone; other rows omit it.

- | TRBJ2-2 | TRBV9 | TRBD2 | CASSVGGRATGELFF | TGTGCCAGCAGCGTAGGCGGGAGGGCCACCGGGGAGCTGTTTTTT
many | TRBJ2-1 | TRBV20-1 | - | CSARTRVHSYNEQFF | TGCAGTGCTAGAACCCGGGTTCATTCCTACAATGAGCAGTTCTTC
few | TRBJ2-7 | TRBV11-2 | TRBD1 | CASSAEWTGIYEQYF | TGTGCCAGCAGCGCAGAATGGACAGGAATTTACGAGCAGTACTTC
many | TRBJ1-2 | TRBV6-5 | - | CASSYRDQRGYGYTF | TGTGCCAGCAGTTACCGGGACCAGCGGGGATATGGCTACACCTTC
- | TRBJ2-1 | TRBV11-2 | TRBD2 | CASSFTRHLTSGATNEQFF | TGTGCCAGCAGCTTTACCAGGCACCTTACTAGCGGGGCGACCAATGAGCAGTTCTTC
- | TRBJ1-1 | TRBV29-1 | - | CSALGLTEAFF | TGCAGCGCCTTGGGGCTCACTGAAGCTTTCTTT
few | TRBJ2-5 | TRBV27 | TRBD2 | CASSAYQTSGRRETQYF | TGTGCCAGCAGTGCGTATCAGACTAGCGGGAGACGTGAGACCCAGTACTTC
many | TRBJ1-4 | TRBV12-3/TRBV12-4 | TRBD1 | CASTTQGSGLRKLFF | TGTGCCAGCACTACACAGGGGTCGGGTCTCAGAAAACTGTTTTTT
many | TRBJ1-5 | TRBV20-1 | - | CSASGSNQPQHF | TGCAGTGCTAGTGGAAGCAATCAGCCCCAGCATTTT
- | TRBJ2-4 | TRBV7-9 | - | CASSLGVREDIQYF | TGTGCCAGCAGCTTAGGGGTCAGGGAAGACATTCAGTACTTC
few | TRBJ2-1 | TRBV28 | TRBD1 | CGTGDNEQFF | TGCGGGACAGGGGACAATGAGCAGTTCTTC
few | TRBJ1-5 | TRBV28 | - | CASNFLGGSNQPQHF | TGTGCCAGCAACTTCCTTGGGGGTAGCAATCAGCCCCAGCATTTT
many | TRBJ2-1 | TRBV2 | TRBD2 | CASSEGGQYNEQFF | TGTGCCAGCAGTGAGGGAGGGCAGTACAATGAGCAGTTCTTC
- | TRBJ2-7 | TRBV18 | TRBD2 | CASSPPPGGPYEQYF | TGTGCCAGCTCACCACCTCCGGGAGGGCCCTACGAGCAGTACTTC
many | TRBJ1-1 | TRBV7-9 | - | CASSLYAEPERAFF | TGTGCCAGCAGCTTATATGCGGAGCCCGAGAGAGCTTTCTTT
few | TRBJ2-1 | TRBV4-2 | TRBD1 | CASSQRGTGETSSYNEQFF | TGTGCCAGCAGCCAAAGGGGGACAGGGGAAACCAGCTCCTACAATGAGCAGTTCTTC
- | TRBJ2-1 | TRBV7-9 | TRBD2 | CVSSSGTSDEQFF | TGTGTCAGCAGCTCCGGGACTAGCGACGAGCAGTTCTTC
- | TRBJ2-1 | TRBV28 | - | CASRLRYNEQFF | TGTGCCAGCCGCCTGAGATACAATGAGCAGTTCTTC
many | TRBJ2-7 | TRBV6-2/TRBV6-3 | TRBD1 | CASSTAGDRYYEQYF | TGTGCCAGCAGCACCGCCGGGGACAGGTACTACGAGCAGTACTTC
many | TRBJ1-1 | TRBV6-5 | - | CASSYSRGNTEAFF | TGTGCCAGCAGTTACTCTAGGGGGAACACTGAAGCTTTCTTT
many | TRBJ2-7 | TRBV11-2 | - | CASSFHTGSPSYEQYF | TGTGCCAGCAGCTTCCATACAGGGTCTCCCTCCTACGAGCAGTACTTC
many | TRBJ2-7 | TRBV28 | TRBD2 | CASSLPPTSPTYEQYF | TGTGCCAGCAGTTTACCCCCGACTAGCCCAACCTACGAGCAGTACTTC
- | TRBJ2-1 | TRBV30 | TRBD2 | CAWSKGLAGGPNEQFF | TGTGCCTGGAGTAAAGGACTAGCGGGAGGTCCCAATGAGCAGTTCTTC
- | TRBJ1-4 | TRBV28 | - | CASIPTRDKLNEKLFF | TGTGCCAGCATTCCGACCCGGGACAAGCTTAATGAAAAACTGTTTTTT
- | TRBJ2-2 | TRBV5-8 | - | CASSLAGLSTPNTGELFF | TGTGCCAGCAGCTTGGCCGGACTCTCTACTCCGAACACCGGGGAGCTGTTTTTT
many | TRBJ1-2 | TRBV3-1 | - | CASSREQGYGYTF | TGTGCCAGCAGCCGCGAACAGGGCTATGGCTACACCTTC
many | TRBJ2-1 | TRBV10-3 | TRBD1 | CAISPGTGLDEQFF | TGTGCCATCAGTCCCGGGACAGGGCTCGATGAGCAGTTCTTC
many | TRBJ1-1 | TRBV11-1 | - | CASSPRAPMNTEAFF | TGTGCCAGCAGCCCCCGCGCACCTATGAACACTGAAGCTTTCTTT
- | TRBJ1-4 | TRBV29-1 | TRBD1 | CSVAGTGVNEKLFF | TGCAGCGTTGCCGGGACAGGGGTTAATGAAAAACTGTTTTTT
few | TRBJ2-5 | TRBV28 | - | CASSLYRQKETQYF | TGTGCCAGCAGTTTATACAGGCAAAAAGAGACCCAGTACTTC
few | TRBJ1-2 | TRBV12-3/TRBV12-4 | - | CASRRQRNNYGYTF | TGTGCCAGCAGGCGGCAGAGAAATAACTATGGCTACACCTTC
few | TRBJ2-7 | TRBV20-1 | TRBD1 | CSARHRDRVYEQYF | TGCAGTGCTAGACACAGGGACAGGGTCTACGAGCAGTACTTC
few | TRBJ2-3 | TRBV24-1 | TRBD1 | CATSDTRGRGLLDTQYF | TGTGCCACCAGTGATACTCGGGGCAGGGGGCTTCTGGATACGCAGTATTTT
few | TRBJ1-3 | TRBV11-2 | - | CASSRWESSGNTIYF | TGTGCCAGCAGCCGATGGGAGAGCTCTGGAAACACCATATATTTT
many | TRBJ2-1 | TRBV20-1 | TRBD2 | CSATSTSKGSNEQFF | TGCAGTGCCACCTCGACTAGCAAGGGGTCCAATGAGCAGTTCTTC
few | TRBJ2-1 | TRBV7-2 | - | CASSLEFINEQFF | TGTGCCAGCAGCTTAGAATTTATCAATGAGCAGTTCTTC
many | TRBJ2-7 | TRBV6-1 | - | CASSVGLGMGYEQYF | TGTGCCAGCAGTGTAGGACTTGGAATGGGCTACGAGCAGTACTTC
- | TRBJ1-5 | TRBV20-1 | - | CSGREGGSGNQPQHF | TGCAGTGGTAGGGAGGGGGGCTCGGGCAATCAGCCCCAGCATTTT